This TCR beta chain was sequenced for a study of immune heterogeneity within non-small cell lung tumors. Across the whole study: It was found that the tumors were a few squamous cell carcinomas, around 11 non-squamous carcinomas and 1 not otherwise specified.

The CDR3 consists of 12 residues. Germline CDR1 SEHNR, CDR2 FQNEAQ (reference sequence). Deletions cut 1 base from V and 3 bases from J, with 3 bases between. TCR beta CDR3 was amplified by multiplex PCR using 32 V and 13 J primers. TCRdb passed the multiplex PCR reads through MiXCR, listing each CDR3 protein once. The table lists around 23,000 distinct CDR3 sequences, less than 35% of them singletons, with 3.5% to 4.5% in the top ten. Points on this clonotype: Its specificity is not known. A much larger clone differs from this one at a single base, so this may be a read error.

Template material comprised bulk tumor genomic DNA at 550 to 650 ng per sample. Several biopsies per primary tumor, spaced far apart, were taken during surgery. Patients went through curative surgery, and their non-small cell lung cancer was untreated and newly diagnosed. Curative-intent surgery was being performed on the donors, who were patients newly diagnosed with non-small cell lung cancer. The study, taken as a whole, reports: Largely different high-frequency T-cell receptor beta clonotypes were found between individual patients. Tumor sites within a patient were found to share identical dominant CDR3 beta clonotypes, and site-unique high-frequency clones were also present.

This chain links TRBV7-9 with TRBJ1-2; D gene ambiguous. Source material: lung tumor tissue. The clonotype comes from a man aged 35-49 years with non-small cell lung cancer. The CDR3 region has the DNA TGTGCCAGCAGCTTAGAATACTATGGCTACACCTTC. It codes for CASSLEYYGYTF.